Presented here are 8 T cell receptor beta chains from one specimen sequenced in a study of blood T cell repertoires in COVID-19. Produced via immunoSEQ multiplex PCR; TCRdb's table is partial and in-frame only. The repertoire holds about 140,000 clones, with about 80% as singletons. The source material was peripheral blood. Every receptor here comes from a man over 45 with acute or convalescent COVID-19.

The rearrangement links TRBV9 to TRBJ2-1; TRBD2 matches 11 bases. V lost 5 bases and J lost 8; bases outside the gene matches: 12. Germline V lookup: CDR1 SGDLS, CDR2 YYNGEE. The CDR3 runs 16 residues. The CDR3 protein is CASSLAGGQVGDEQFF. In nucleotides, the CDR3 is TGTGCCAGCAGTTTAGCGGGGGGGCAGGTGGGCGATGAGCAGTTCTTC.

The V and J genes are TRBV11-3 and TRBJ2-1, with 9 bases identical to TRBD2. CDR3 length: 17 residues. V lost 4 bases and J lost 5; bases outside the gene matches: 12. In germline, CDR1 is SGHNT, CDR2 YENEEA. The CDR3 loop reads CASSSVAGGPSHNEQFF. CDR3 DNA sequence: TGTGCCAGCAGCTCAGTCGCGGGGGGGCCTTCCCACAATGAGCAGTTCTTC. The full variable domain, in which reference TRBV11-3 and TRBJ2-1 provide the parts outside the CDR3, is EAGVVQSPRYKIIEKKQPVAFWCNPISGHNTLYWYLQNLGQGPELLIRYENEEAVDDSQLPKDRFSAERLKGVDSTLKIQPAELGDSAVYLCASSSVAGGPSHNEQFFGPGTRLTVL.

The chain couples TRBV30 to TRBJ1-1; TRBD1 agrees at 8 bases. The length of the CDR3 is 13 residues. Germline V gives CDR1 GTSNPN, CDR2 SVGIG (reference sequence). Germline trimming cut 8 bases from V and 4 bases from J; bases unmatched to any gene: 9. CDR3 bases: TGTGCCGGGGCCAGGGGGCTCAGCACTGAAGCTTTCTTT. Translated, it gives CAGARGLSTEAFF.

This clone came up a few times. V is TRBV5-4 and J is TRBJ2-7; 8 nucleotides agree with TRBD1. CDR3 length: 13 amino acids. The V gene's germline CDR1 is SGHNT and CDR2 YYREEE (reference sequence). The V segment lost 5 bases and the J segment 3 bases; nucleotides outside the gene matches: 4. Here the CDR3 DNA reads TGTGCCAGCAGTACAACAGGGGGCTACGAGCAGTACGTC. It codes for CASSTTGGYEQYV.

The chain employs TRBV18 and TRBJ1-1; 7 nucleotides match TRBD1. V dropped 2 bases and J dropped 3; count of bases not matched to a gene: 6. Germline CDR1 and CDR2: KGHSH and LQKENI. This CDR3 comprises 15 residues. Here the CDR3 reads CASSPNDGTDTEAFF. CDR3 in DNA: TGTGCCAGCTCACCAAACGACGGGACAGACACTGAAGCTTTCTTT.

This clone was observed once. The V gene is TRBV3-1 (or the pseudogene TRBV3-2), the J gene TRBJ1-2; a possible D gene is TRBD1 (6 bases). CDR3 size: 13 residues. Looked up from germline, CDR1 is LGHDT and CDR2 is YNNKEL (reference sequence). Deletions cut 5 bases from V and 8 bases from J, with 15 bases between. CDR3 in amino acids: CASSLEGGRGYTF. In nucleotides, the CDR3 is TGTGCCAGCAGCTTGGAGGGGGGGAGAGGCTACACCTTC.

The chain recombines TRBV18 with TRBJ2-2, with D possibly matching TRBD1 (6 bases). Trimming removed 8 bases from V and 1 base from J, with 8 bases in between. Per germline, CDR1 KGHSH and CDR2 LQKENI. There are 13 residues in the CDR3. Here the CDR3 DNA reads TGTGCCAGCCCGGACAGGAACACCGGGGAGCTGTTTTTT. Protein product: CASPDRNTGELFF.

This chain uses TRBV18 with TRBJ1-4, with 8 nucleotides matching TRBD1. CDR1 and CDR2 (germline): KGHSH, LQKENI. Germline trimming cut 1 base from V and 5 bases from J; bases unmatched to any gene: 3. This CDR3 is 15 amino acids long. The CDR3 sequence is CASSPQNRGNEKLFF. CDR3 coding DNA: TGTGCCAGCTCACCACAAAACAGGGGGAATGAAAAACTGTTTTTT.